Given below is one T cell receptor beta chain in context. This sample is drawn from a study of cytomegalovirus exposure and HLA in healthy donors. The CDR3 totals 16 residues. V dropped 2 bases and J dropped 8; count of bases not matched to a gene: 11. Vbeta (60) and Jbeta (13) primers were used in the PCR. Clones were sequenced by immunoSEQ multiplex PCR, and TCRdb holds only the in-frame ones, with some missing. The sample lists 150,000 to 250,000 clones, 70% to 85% occurring once. The sample consisted of PBMCs. This receptor was obtained from a boy aged 2 to 10 in good health and CMV-seronegative. The gene calls are TRBV23-1 and TRBJ1-4; 7 bases fit TRBD1. TRBV23-1 is recorded as an ORF, its role being uncertain. CDR3 amino acids: CASSQPTYRGEEKLFF. The CDR3 DNA is TGCGCCAGCAGTCAACCCACTTACAGGGGTGAAGAAAAACTGTTTTTT.